This T cell receptor (beta chain) derives from a study of T cells after yellow fever vaccination. Germline V gene sequence: CDR1 SGHNT, CDR2 YENEEA. Trimming stripped 4 bases from V and 3 bases from J, with 12 bases between. The CDR3 totals 14 residues. TCRdb reprocessed the 5' RACE reads via MiXCR and lists one record per CDR3 protein. The repertoire holds 150,000 or so distinct CDR3 sequences, around 7% seen once, with 2.5% in the top ten. This clonotype was observed at least ten times. The chain employs TRBV11-3 and TRBJ1-1; no reliable D call. The sequencing used CD4+ T cells sorted from PBMCs, collected 5 days after the first yellow fever vaccination. This sequence was found in a man younger than 35 who received the YFV17D yellow fever vaccine. The CDR3 sequence is CASSWAGSDTEAFF. For the CDR3, the DNA is TGTGCCAGCAGCTGGGCGGGGTCGGACACTGAAGCTTTCTTT. Together with reference TRBV11-3 and TRBJ1-1, the CDR3 gives the full variable domain: EAGVVQSPRYKIIEKKQPVAFWCNPISGHNTLYWYLQNLGQGPELLIRYENEEAVDDSQLPKDRFSAERLKGVDSTLKIQPAELGDSAVYLCASSWAGSDTEAFFGQGTRLTVV.